The TCR beta chain described here comes from a study of shared clonotypes between healthy human individuals. Each of the donors was a healthy adult who was HIV-negative and had not had a recent acute infection or vaccination. The germline V gene encodes CDR1 LGHNA and CDR2 YSLEER. V was shortened by 1 base and J by 0 bases, with 5 bases between the two germline ends. The CDR3 covers 14 residues. The repertoire was sequenced with immunoSEQ multiplex PCR; TCRdb's copy has only in-frame clones and lacks some. Of fewer than 700,000 clones listed, just over 75% are singletons. The chain joins TRBV4-3 to TRBJ2-3; D unresolved. The sequenced material came from PBMCs. The receptor's source is a woman in her thirties or forties in good health. Some clones in this sample may be carry-over from other donors' samples. CDR3 amino acids: CASSQARSTDTQYF. Here the CDR3 DNA reads TGCGCCAGCAGCCAAGCGCGGAGCACAGATACGCAGTATTTT.